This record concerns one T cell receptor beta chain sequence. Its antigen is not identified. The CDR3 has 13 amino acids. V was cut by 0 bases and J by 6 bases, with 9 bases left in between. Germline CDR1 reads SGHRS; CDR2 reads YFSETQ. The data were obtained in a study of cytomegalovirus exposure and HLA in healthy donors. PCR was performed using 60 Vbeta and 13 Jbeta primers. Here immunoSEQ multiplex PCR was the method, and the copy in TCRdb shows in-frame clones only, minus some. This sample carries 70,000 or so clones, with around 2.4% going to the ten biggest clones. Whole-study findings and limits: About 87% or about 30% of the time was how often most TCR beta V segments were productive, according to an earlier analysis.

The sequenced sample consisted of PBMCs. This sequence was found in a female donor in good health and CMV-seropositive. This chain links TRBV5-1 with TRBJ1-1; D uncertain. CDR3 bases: TGCGCCAGCAGCTTGGTGGCGGGCCCTGAAGCTTTCTTT. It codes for CASSLVAGPEAFF.